The 5 T cell receptor beta chains reported below all come from one sample, sequenced in a study of T cells in Graves' hyperthyroidism and ophthalmopathy. Amplification targeted TCR beta CDR3 regions from RNA transcripts. A set of HTBI primers served as the primers for a first-round RT-PCR of the TCR CDR3. TCRdb analysed the multiplex PCR reads with MiXCR anew, one entry per CDR3 protein. This table holds about 350,000 distinct CDR3 sequences, about a sixth found once. Source material: blood. Receptors originate from a woman between 35 and 50 years old with Graves' ophthalmopathy.

This clonotype was detected ten times or more. The chain couples TRBV11-2 to TRBJ2-5; no clear D. V was shortened by 1 base and J by 4 bases, with 7 bases between the two germline ends. This CDR3 region has 13 residues. CDR1 is SGHAT and CDR2 is FQNNGV in the germline V gene. The CDR3: CASSLASPETQYF. The CDR3, as DNA: TGTGCCAGCAGCTTAGCTTCCCCAGAGACCCAGTACTTC.

This chain links TRBV14 with TRBJ2-7; TRBD1 might be the D (5 bases). CDR3 length equals 15 residues. Germline CDR1 is SGHDN and CDR2 is FVKESK. V was cut by 0 bases and J by 3 bases, with 12 bases left in between. The CDR3 spells CASSQESGPYYEQYF. The CDR3 nucleotides read TGTGCCAGCAGCCAAGAATCAGGGCCGTACTACGAGCAGTACTTC. Full variable domain (remainder filled in from reference TRBV14 and TRBJ2-7): EAGVTQFPSHSVIEKGQTVTLRCDPISGHDNLYWYRRVMGKEIKFLLHFVKESKQDESGMPNNRFLAERTGGTYSTLKVQPAELEDSGVYFCASSQESGPYYEQYFGPGTRLTVT.

This clonotype was observed many times. The V gene is TRBV12-3 or TRBV12-4, the J gene TRBJ1-1; 7 nucleotides match TRBD1. The junction had 5 bases not matched to a gene; V was cut back by 1 base and J by 6 bases. This CDR3 has 14 residues. The CDR3 bases are TGTGCCAGCAGTTTAGGCACAGGGGTACCTGAAGCTTTCTTT. Translated, it gives CASSLGTGVPEAFF.

This clonotype was picked up a small number of times. The chain is built from TRBV9 and TRBJ1-2; no clear D gene. Germline V gene lookup returns CDR1 SGDLS and CDR2 YYNGEE. V lost 0 bases and J 6 bases, leaving 12 bases between the germline ends. This CDR3 spans 14 amino acids. CDR3 in amino acids: CASSVDGNVNGYTF. CDR3 sequence (DNA): TGTGCCAGCAGCGTAGATGGGAACGTCAATGGCTACACCTTC. Full variable domain (remainder filled in from reference TRBV9 and TRBJ1-2): DSGVTQTPKHLITATGQRVTLRCSPRSGDLSVYWYQQSLDQGLQFLIQYYNGEERAKGNILERFSAQQFPDLHSELNLSSLELGDSALYFCASSVDGNVNGYTFGSGTRLTVV.

This clonotype was counted many times. The CDR3 ends on some other residue instead of the conserved phenylalanine or tryptophan, so this is likely a read error. The rearrangement joins TRBV5-1 to TRBJ2-2; TRBD2 matches at 8 bases. The germline gives CDR1 SGHRS, CDR2 YFSETQ. The CDR3 has 13 residues. J was trimmed by 5 bases and V by 6 bases; bases with no gene match: 3. The CDR3 loop is CASTSSGTGELFS. In DNA form, the CDR3 reads TGCGCCAGCACTTCTAGCGGGACCGGGGAGCTGTTTTCT.